Below are 27 T cell receptor beta chains sequenced from a single sample in a study of radiotherapy plus CTLA-4 blockade in lung cancer (dated by TCRdb to 2016 to 2019). Libraries were prepared through the immunoSEQ multiplex PCR assay. Drawn from immuneACCESS, this table holds only the in-frame rearrangements with V and J called that TCRdb kept. Clones are partly lost; checked studies trace under half to an unresolved V gene and leave the rest unexplained. For this sample the table gives about 98,000 clones, of which roughly 80% were detected only once. The ten largest clones take up roughly 3.5% of the sample. The source material was peripheral blood, sampled from a patient treated with radiotherapy plus ipilimumab. The origin of the receptors is a human donor with non-small cell lung cancer who had a partial response to radiotherapy plus ipilimumab.

J is TRBJ1-1 and V is TRBV6-1, with D perhaps matching TRBD1 (5 bases). The CDR3 loop spans 11 amino acids. Germline-derived CDR1 and CDR2 are MNHNS and SASEGT. V was cut by 8 bases and J by 8 bases, with 12 bases left in between. CDR3 DNA sequence: TGTGCCAGCGGAGATGACAGAGAAGCTTTCTTT. It encodes CASGDDREAFF.

The chain joins TRBV29-1 to TRBJ2-7; 10 nucleotides align to TRBD1. This CDR3 has 12 residues. J gave up 6 bases and V 5 bases, and 4 bases lay outside the gene matches. CDR1 and CDR2 from the germline V gene are SQVTM and ANQGSEA. CDR3 in amino acids: CSVPGQGTEQYF. CDR3 DNA sequence: TGCAGCGTTCCGGGACAGGGGACCGAGCAGTACTTC.

This clone has just one count. V gene TRBV7-8 combines with J gene TRBJ2-7; D is undetermined. V lost 0 bases to trimming and J lost 3 bases, with 12 bases between them. The CDR3 has 15 residues. CDR1 is SGHVS and CDR2 is FQNEAQ in the germline V gene. The CDR3 here is CASSLAGGQHYEQYF. CDR3 DNA: TGTGCCAGCAGCTTAGCGGGTGGGCAGCACTACGAGCAGTACTTC.

V gene TRBV5-1 combines with J gene TRBJ2-2, with TRBD2 matching 11 bases. Germline-derived CDR1 and CDR2 are SGHRS and YFSETQ. The CDR3 has 15 amino acids. J lost 7 bases, V lost 4 bases, and 6 bases had no gene match. The CDR3 DNA sequence: TGCGCCAGCAGCGATACTAGCGGGAGCAACGGGGAGCTGTTTTTT. This encodes CASSDTSGSNGELFF.

This clone appeared once. Sequence at one end of the junction differs from germline and may be a read error. The rearrangement joins TRBV9 to TRBJ2-1; 7 nucleotides align to TRBD2. Germline-derived CDR1 and CDR2 are SGDLS and YYNGEE. The CDR3 is 17 amino acids. In DNA form, the CDR3 reads TGTGCCAACAGCCTTCCTCGGGGGGAGCGGATCTACAATGAGCAGTTCTTC. This sequence encodes CANSLPRGERIYNEQFF.

The rearrangement joins TRBV11-3 to TRBJ2-2; D unclear. Germline CDR1 is SGHNT and CDR2 is YENEEA. V was shortened by 6 bases and J by 7 bases, with 12 bases between the two germline ends. CDR3 length equals 13 residues. The CDR3 sequence: CASSLSLVGELFF. In nucleotides, the CDR3 is TGTGCCAGCAGTCTTTCCCTCGTCGGGGAGCTGTTTTTT. The full variable domain, rest sourced from reference TRBV11-3 and TRBJ2-2, is EAGVVQSPRYKIIEKKQPVAFWCNPISGHNTLYWYLQNLGQGPELLIRYENEEAVDDSQLPKDRFSAERLKGVDSTLKIQPAELGDSAVYLCASSLSLVGELFFGEGSRLTVL.

CDR3 in DNA: TGTGCCAGCAGTGAGCAGGGGTCCACAGATACGCAGTATTTT. As protein: CASSEQGSTDTQYF. The chain employs TRBV6-4 and TRBJ2-3; a possible D gene is TRBD1 (6 bases). CDR3 length: 14 residues. V was trimmed by 3 bases and J by 2 bases, leaving 9 bases between them. Germline lookup yields CDR1 MRHNA and CDR2 SNTAGT.

In nucleotides, the CDR3 is TGTGCCAGCAGCTTAGTTCCAGGGAAGCCCACAGGGACTGAAGCTTTCTTT. Amino acids: CASSLVPGKPTGTEAFF. J is TRBJ1-1 and V is TRBV7-6, with D perhaps TRBD1 (6 bases). Germline V gives CDR1 SGHVS, CDR2 FNYEAQ. The CDR3 length is 17 residues. V was clipped by 1 base and J by 5 bases, with 20 bases between them.

The chain employs TRBV9 and TRBJ2-7; no definite D call. The CDR3 covers 14 residues. Trimming took 0 bases from V and 0 from J, leaving 7 bases between them. The V gene's germline CDR1 is SGDLS and CDR2 YYNGEE. CDR3 coding DNA: TGTGCCAGCAGCGTAGGCCTGAGCTCCTACGAGCAGTACTTC. It specifies CASSVGLSSYEQYF. Combining the CDR3 with reference TRBV9 and TRBJ2-7 gives the whole variable domain DSGVTQTPKHLITATGQRVTLRCSPRSGDLSVYWYQQSLDQGLQFLIQYYNGEERAKGNILERFSAQQFPDLHSELNLSSLELGDSALYFCASSVGLSSYEQYFGPGTRLTVT.

This chain connects TRBV7-2 to TRBJ2-1, with TRBD2 identical over 11 bases. V dropped 2 bases and J dropped 6; count of bases not matched to a gene: 15. The CDR3 is made up of 19 amino acids. Germline-derived CDR1 and CDR2 are SGHTA and FQGNSA. The CDR3 DNA reads TGTGCCAGCAGCTTATTCGGAACTAGCGGGAGTAGGGGGCGCAATGAGCAGTTCTTC. The encoded protein is CASSLFGTSGSRGRNEQFF.

This clone has just one count. The chain links TRBV4-2 to TRBJ2-3; a possible D gene is TRBD2 (5 bases). From germline, CDR1 is LGHNA and CDR2 YNFKEQ. Trimming took 0 bases from V and 2 from J, leaving 15 bases between them. The CDR3 is 17 residues long. CDR3 protein: CASSQDLREEYTDTQYF. CDR3 nucleotides: TGTGCCAGCAGCCAAGATCTGAGGGAAGAGTACACAGATACGCAGTATTTT.

The chain uses TRBV27 and TRBJ1-1, with D uncertain. V lost 0 bases to trimming and J lost 1 base, with 12 bases between them. This CDR3 spans 16 amino acids. Germline CDR1 MNHEY, CDR2 SMNVEV (reference sequence). The CDR3 nucleotides are TGTGCCAGCAGTTTATCAGGCCGGAGCCCGAACACTGAAGCTTTCTTT. This translates into CASSLSGRSPNTEAFF.

The table lists this clone with a few counts. The chain employs TRBV29-1 and TRBJ2-5; a weak D match, TRBD1 (6 bases). Trimming shortened V by 6 bases and J by 0 bases, and 11 bases separated the two germline ends. This CDR3 is 13 amino acids long. Germline values: CDR1 SQVTM, CDR2 ANQGSEA. The CDR3 nucleotides are TGCAGCGTCCCCTGGACAGACCAAGAGACCCAGTACTTC. Translated: CSVPWTDQETQYF.

Here the CDR3 reads CASSPNQETQYF. The DNA for the CDR3 is TGTGCCAGCTCACCTAACCAAGAGACCCAGTACTTC. The rearrangement links TRBV18 to TRBJ2-5; unclear D gene. Germline V gives CDR1 KGHSH, CDR2 LQKENI. Trimming cost V 3 bases and J 0 bases, with 2 bases left between them. The CDR3 is 12 amino acids.

This clone was observed a single time. The V gene is TRBV5-1, the J gene TRBJ2-2; 7 bases align to TRBD1. This CDR3 is 16 amino acids long. V lost 4 bases to trimming and J lost 7 bases; unmatched junction nucleotides: 13. Germline CDR1 reads SGHRS; CDR2 reads YFSETQ. CDR3 in DNA: TGCGCCAGCAGCCGCTCAGGGGGTCAGATGGGCGGGGAGCTGTTTTTT. Translation gives CASSRSGGQMGGELFF.

V gene TRBV27 combines with J gene TRBJ2-5, with TRBD2 matching over 11 bases. The J call is uncertain, as TRBJ2-7 better fits the DNA end. Germline V gene lookup returns CDR1 MNHEY and CDR2 SMNVEV (reference sequence). The CDR3 sequence is 17 residues long. The CDR3 loop is CASSFSIAGGPIYEQYF. In DNA form, the CDR3 reads TGTGCCAGCAGTTTTTCGATAGCGGGAGGGCCTATCTACGAGCAGTACTTC.

The chain recombines TRBV4-1 with TRBJ1-1, with TRBD1 matching over 10 bases. The CDR3 is 15 amino acids. Trimming cost V 4 bases and J 12 bases; bases outside gene matches: 14. Germline V gives CDR1 MGHRA, CDR2 YSYEKL. The CDR3 DNA sequence: TGCGCCAGCAGCCCTAGGCTGACAGGGGGCGCCGGTACTTTCTTT. Translated: CASSPRLTGGAGTFF.

The V gene is TRBV30, the J gene TRBJ1-2; tentatively, D is TRBD1 (6 bases). This CDR3 has 14 residues. V was clipped by 5 bases and J by 2 bases, with 15 bases between them. Germline lookup yields CDR1 GTSNPN and CDR2 SVGIG (reference sequence). The CDR3 spells CAWGTGGLNYGYTF. CDR3 nucleotides: TGTGCCTGGGGTACGGGGGGGCTGAACTATGGCTACACCTTC.

The CDR3 loop reads CASSQGLAGAVNIQYF. In DNA, the CDR3 is TGTGCCAGCAGCCAAGGACTAGCGGGAGCCGTTAACATTCAGTACTTC. This chain connects TRBV4-2 to TRBJ2-4; 12 bases are a match to TRBD2. V dropped 1 base and J dropped 7; count of bases not matched to a gene: 5. The CDR3 extends over 16 amino acids. Germline V gene sequence: CDR1 LGHNA, CDR2 YNFKEQ.

The rearrangement uses TRBV2 and TRBJ2-2; perhaps TRBD1 as D (5 bases). There are 11 residues in the CDR3. Germline V lookup: CDR1 SNHLY, CDR2 FYNNEI. Trimming left V 10 bases short and J 4 bases short, with 7 bases between. The CDR3 here is CATQGTGELFF. The CDR3, as DNA: TGTGCCACCCAGGGCACCGGGGAGCTGTTTTTT.

Only one count was recorded for this clone. The chain combines TRBV5-1 with TRBJ2-3; 13 positions agree with TRBD2. The germline CDR1 and CDR2 sequences are SGHRS and YFSETQ. The V and J ends lost 0 bases and 0 bases, in that order; junction bases with no gene match: 4. The CDR3 runs to 18 residues. CDR3 bases: TGCGCCAGCAGCTTGGGGACTAGCGGGAGAACGAGCACAGATACGCAGTATTTT. The encoded protein is CASSLGTSGRTSTDTQYF.

The chain employs TRBV5-1 and TRBJ2-3; 7 bases are a match to TRBD2. Germline-derived CDR1 and CDR2 are SGHRS and YFSETQ. The length of the CDR3 is 15 residues. V gave up 2 bases and J gave up 4 bases; unmatched junction bases: 7. The DNA for the CDR3 is TGCGCCAGCAGCTTCTTAGCGGGTGTTCCAGATACGCAGTATTTT. Translated: CASSFLAGVPDTQYF.

The chain has TRBV2 and TRBJ2-3, with 9 bases lining up with TRBD1. Germline assignment: CDR1 SNHLY and CDR2 FYNNEI. Trimming cost V 7 bases and J 1 base; bases outside gene matches: 3. The CDR3 has 14 amino acids. The CDR3: CASIRDRGTDTQYF. The CDR3 nucleotides read TGTGCCAGCATTAGGGACAGGGGCACAGATACGCAGTATTTT.

V is TRBV9 and J is TRBJ2-1, with no clear D. This CDR3 is 15 amino acids long. Trimming shortened V by 3 bases and J by 8 bases, and 18 bases separated the two germline ends. Germline lookup yields CDR1 SGDLS and CDR2 YYNGEE. CDR3 residues: CASSGSSPRSHEQFF. CDR3 DNA: TGTGCCAGCAGCGGATCAAGTCCCCGGAGCCATGAGCAGTTCTTC.

The gene calls are TRBV14 and TRBJ2-2, with D possibly being TRBD1 (6 bases). This CDR3 comprises 17 residues. Trimming took off 4 bases at V and 5 bases at J, with 20 bases between the two ends. In germline, CDR1 is SGHDN, CDR2 FVKESK. CDR3 amino acids: CASSPSLQQGWTGELFF. CDR3 sequence (DNA): TGTGCCAGCAGCCCCTCCTTACAACAGGGATGGACCGGGGAGCTGTTTTTT.

The J gene is TRBJ2-2, the V gene TRBV7-6, with D maybe TRBD1 (5 bases). The CDR3 covers 14 residues. The V end lost 9 bases, the J end lost 4 bases, and 15 bases lay between the germline ends. Germline CDR1 SGHVS, CDR2 FNYEAQ. The CDR3 is CASQGSPGTGELFF. CDR3 nucleotides: TGTGCCAGTCAGGGATCCCCGGGCACCGGGGAGCTGTTTTTT.

V is TRBV6-1 and J is TRBJ2-7, with D maybe TRBD1 (6 bases). Germline CDR1 and CDR2: MNHNS and SASEGT. Trimming took off 8 bases at V and 3 bases at J, with 14 bases between the two ends. The CDR3 length is 13 residues. The CDR3 protein is CASAPGQVYEQYF. The CDR3 region has the DNA TGTGCCAGCGCCCCGGGACAAGTCTACGAGCAGTACTTC.